Listed below are T cell receptor beta chains from one sample, sequenced in a study of cytomegalovirus exposure and HLA in healthy donors. The repertoire was sequenced with immunoSEQ multiplex PCR; TCRdb's copy has only in-frame clones and lacks some. In the table there are some 85,000 clones, 76% of which are singletons. Sequenced: PBMCs. The receptors originated from a man in his forties in good health and CMV-seronegative. Each CDR3 is given with its conserved first and last residue. A D gene is named only where the DNA matches it firmly. Only part of the rows carry a size: once, few, many, or a class if the clone is expanded.

16	-	few	TRBV5-1	TRBJ2-5	CASSLSGTSTPETQYF	TGCGCCAGCAGCTTATCGGGAACCAGCACCCCGGAGACCCAGTACTTC
18	TRBD2	-	TRBV18	TRBJ2-3	CASSPPSERGLSEDTQYF	TGTGCCAGCTCACCACCGTCAGAGCGGGGGCTTTCCGAAGATACGCAGTATTTT
16	TRBD2	-	TRBV13	TRBJ2-1	CASTLLGGGSYNEQFF	TGTGCCAGCACCCTTTTGGGGGGGGGCTCCTACAATGAGCAGTTCTTC
13	TRBD1	-	TRBV10-3	TRBJ1-2	CAINLDRGYGYTF	TGTGCCATCAACCTGGACAGGGGCTATGGCTACACCTTC
15	-	-	TRBV5-1	TRBJ1-1	CASSLAQGQNTEAFF	TGCGCCAGCAGCTTGGCCCAGGGCCAGAACACTGAAGCTTTCTTT
16	TRBD1	-	TRBV5-6	TRBJ2-4	CASSPTGELAKNIQYF	TGTGCCAGCAGCCCAACAGGGGAACTAGCCAAAAACATTCAGTACTTC
17	-	-	TRBV5-6	TRBJ1-2	CASSLWSGVSGSCRSVF	TGTGCCAGCAGCTTGTGGTCCGGGGTGTCAGGTAGCTGCCGCTCCGTCTTC
15	-	-	TRBV5-6	TRBJ1-2	CASSLVGAWGYGYTF	TGTGCCAGCAGCTTGGTTGGGGCATGGGGCTATGGCTACACCTTC
16	TRBD1	-	TRBV5-1	TRBJ1-4	CASSDPDRGANEKLFF	TGCGCCAGCAGCGACCCCGACAGGGGGGCTAATGAAAAACTGTTTTTT
17	TRBD1	-	TRBV28	TRBJ2-7	CASSSRDRWSSSYEQYF	TGTGCCAGCAGTTCACGGGACAGGTGGTCGAGCTCCTACGAGCAGTACTTC
22	-	-	TRBV5-1	TRBJ1-5	CASSLALVAGPSCSAQAQPQHF	TGCGCCAGCAGCTTGGCCCTAGTAGCGGGTCCGTCTTGTTCCGCGCAGGCTCAGCCCCAGCATTTT